This TCR beta chain is drawn from a study of T cell responses to AZD1222 COVID-19 vaccine. The protocol was immunoSEQ multiplex PCR, while the TCRdb copy is restricted to in-frame clones and leaves out a portion. The profile shows under 80,000 clones, roughly four fifths of them singletons. The CDR3 runs 15 residues. The V end lost 7 bases, the J end lost 0 bases, and 12 bases lay between the germline ends. Looked up from germline, CDR1 is KGHDR and CDR2 is SFDVKD. The V call is TRBV24-1, the J call TRBJ1-5, with a weak D call TRBD1 (6 bases). The starting material was peripheral blood, obtained 28 days after the second AZD1222 dose. This clonotype was obtained from an adult who received the AZD1222 COVID-19 vaccine. This chain's CDR3 is CATSPTGYSNQPQHF. CDR3 coding DNA: TGTGCCACCAGCCCGACAGGTTATAGCAATCAGCCCCAGCATTTT.